This T cell receptor beta chain comes out of a study of T-cell reconstitution after alpha-beta-depleted transplantation in children (dated by TCRdb to the mid-2010s). For the wider study: Using TCR repertoire profiling, the study quantitatively followed how T-cell immune reconstitution unfolded in children after TCRalphabeta/CD19-depleted allogeneic hematopoietic cell transplantation.

The CDR3 runs 13 amino acids, cysteine and phenylalanine included. The DNA shown is the 39-base CDR3, in frame from base 1. CDR1 and CDR2 were assigned from the germline V gene (reference sequence) as DFQATT and SNEGSKA. The V and J ends are trimmed by 7 bases and 2 bases, leaving 12 bases between them. A remark on this clonotype: No cognate antigen has been identified for it. No much larger clonotype is one base removed from it; base qualities were not supplied.

Summary of the overall study and its limitations: About two months after transplant, the apparently early recovery of alphabetaT-cell counts reportedly depended on just several hundred clones that had expanded rapidly and came from non-depleted graft cells. The frequencies of hyperexpanded clones fell over the following months, and after one year, T-cell counts and TCRbeta diversity were mostly attributed to newly produced T cells. In some patients, the high TCRbeta diversity seen at day 60 was put down to recipient T cells and intrathymic progenitors that had survived conditioning.

The library was obtained by PCR. Sequencing was carried out with an Illumina HiSeq 2500. TCR libraries were prepared with molecular barcoding, using unique molecular identifiers to normalize TCRbeta repertoire quantification. TCRdb took the public reads, trimmed them with fastp at Q25, ran MiXCR for clone calling and kept in-frame beta chains. Under each unique CDR3 protein, matching rows form one entry showing the most common genes and DNA. The table for this sample lists roughly 120,000 distinct CDR3 sequences; around 23% of them were counted only once. Together, the top ten hold 10% of the sample. The treatment or condition label of this sample denotes: allogeneic hematopoietic cell transplantation with graft depleted of TCRalphabeta T cells and CD19 B cells. TCRalphabeta/CD19-depleted allogeneic hematopoietic cell grafts were given to the transplant recipients, all of whom were children.

Here the sequenced sample was PBMCs, mostly from graft donor cells, taken 180 days after TCRalphabeta/CD19-depleted stem cell transplant. The clonotype was recovered from a male patient aged 2 to 9 who had a stem cell transplant for chronic granulomatous disease, so the T cells may come from the graft donor. This receptor chain uses TRBV20-1 and TRBJ2-4, and perhaps TRBD1 as D gene, on 5 matching bases. The CDR3 protein: CSGSPGSKNIQYF. The nucleotides read TGCAGTGGCTCGCCAGGGTCCAAAAACATTCAGTACTTC.